These T cell receptor beta chains were read from a single sample in a study of T-cell reconstitution after alpha-beta-depleted transplantation in children. Each CDR3 protein is one row after TCRdb ran MiXCR on the PCR reads. The profile shows about 900,000 distinct CDR3 sequences, around 30% of them singletons. Sequencing was performed on PBMCs, mostly from graft donor cells, taken 360 days after TCRalphabeta/CD19-depleted stem cell transplant. All receptors derive from a boy under two years old who had a stem cell transplant for SCID, so the T cells may come from the graft donor. The CDR3 runs from the conserved cysteine through the conserved F or W. D genes are given only for firm matches. A clone size is listed for some rows: how often the clone was seen (once, few, many), or a class if it is expanded.

v_call,clone_size,d_call,j_call,cdr3_length,cdr3_nt,cdr3_aa
TRBV29-1,NA,TRBD2,TRBJ2-1,15,TGCAGCGTGCACAAACTAGCGGGGTTAAGAAATGAGCAGTTCTTC,CSVHKLAGLRNEQFF
TRBV5-5,NA,NA,TRBJ2-6,17,TGTGCCAGCAGCTTAGCACAGGACCACTCTGGGGCCAACGTCCTGACTTTC,CASSLAQDHSGANVLTF
TRBV15,few,NA,TRBJ2-3,12,TGTGCCACCAGCGTCGGGTCGGATACGCAGTATTTT,CATSVGSDTQYF
TRBV20-1,NA,TRBD1,TRBJ1-1,14,TGCAGTGCTGCTGACGCCGGGACAGCGATTGAAGCTTTCTTT,CSAADAGTAIEAFF
TRBV28,few,TRBD2,TRBJ2-3,14,TGTGCCAGCAGTTCAGCGGGACTTCAAGATACGCAGTATTTT,CASSSAGLQDTQYF
TRBV5-1,NA,TRBD2,TRBJ2-3,17,TGCGCCAGCAGCTTGGTCCCGAGCGGGGAAATCACAGATACGCAGTATTTT,CASSLVPSGEITDTQYF
TRBV2,NA,NA,TRBJ1-1,15,TGTGCCAGCAGTGAATATAGGGCCTCGAACACTGAAGCTTTCTTT,CASSEYRASNTEAFF
TRBV14,NA,TRBD1,TRBJ2-7,17,TGTGCCAGCAGCCAAGATATTAACAGGGGCCTGACCTACGAGCAGTACTTC,CASSQDINRGLTYEQYF
TRBV12-3/TRBV12-4,NA,NA,TRBJ2-7,13,TGTGCCAGCAGTTCAAGCAAGCCCTACGAGCAGTACTTC,CASSSSKPYEQYF
TRBV6-1,NA,TRBD1,TRBJ1-2,14,TGTGCCAGCACTCCATTGGGGCAGGGGGGAGGCTACACCTTC,CASTPLGQGGGYTF
TRBV29-1,NA,NA,TRBJ1-2,12,TGCAGCGTCTATTGGGGGGGACGGGGCTACACCTTC,CSVYWGGRGYTF
TRBV18,NA,NA,TRBJ1-1,16,TGTGCCAGCTCACAGACTTTACAGGAGGCCAACACTGAAGCTTTCTTT,CASSQTLQEANTEAFF
TRBV20-1,NA,TRBD2,TRBJ2-4,17,TGCAGTGCCCCGACTAGCGGGGGGGCTAGGGCCAAAAACATTCAGTACTTC,CSAPTSGGARAKNIQYF
TRBV24-1,NA,NA,TRBJ1-5,13,TGTGCCACCGGCTTGATCGGCACGGAGCCCCAGCATTTT,CATGLIGTEPQHF
TRBV5-1,NA,TRBD1,TRBJ2-7,16,TGCGCCAGCAGCTTGCGGGACAGGGATGACTCCTACGAGCAGTACTTC,CASSLRDRDDSYEQYF
TRBV7-8,NA,NA,TRBJ1-2,16,TGTGCCAGCAGCTTTAATGTTGGTTGGGGGACCTATGGCTACACCTTC,CASSFNVGWGTYGYTF
TRBV9,NA,NA,TRBJ2-1,12,TGTGCCAGCAGCGTAGGAGGGGGGGGAAAGTTCTTC,CASSVGGGGKFF
TRBV2,NA,NA,TRBJ2-5,13,TGTGCCAGCAGTGAAGCGTACCTGGAGACCCAGTACTTC,CASSEAYLETQYF
TRBV3-1,NA,TRBD1,TRBJ1-1,16,TGTGCCAGCAGCTTCCTTCGACAGGGCGGGAACACTGAAGCTTTCTTT,CASSFLRQGGNTEAFF
TRBV19,once,NA,TRBJ1-1,15,TGTGCCAGTAGTACCCTCCTCGGGGGAAGGACTGAAGCTTTCTTT,CASSTLLGGRTEAFF
TRBV6-6,few,NA,TRBJ1-2,13,TGTGCCAGCAGTTTACAGGCCAACTATGGCTACACCTTC,CASSLQANYGYTF